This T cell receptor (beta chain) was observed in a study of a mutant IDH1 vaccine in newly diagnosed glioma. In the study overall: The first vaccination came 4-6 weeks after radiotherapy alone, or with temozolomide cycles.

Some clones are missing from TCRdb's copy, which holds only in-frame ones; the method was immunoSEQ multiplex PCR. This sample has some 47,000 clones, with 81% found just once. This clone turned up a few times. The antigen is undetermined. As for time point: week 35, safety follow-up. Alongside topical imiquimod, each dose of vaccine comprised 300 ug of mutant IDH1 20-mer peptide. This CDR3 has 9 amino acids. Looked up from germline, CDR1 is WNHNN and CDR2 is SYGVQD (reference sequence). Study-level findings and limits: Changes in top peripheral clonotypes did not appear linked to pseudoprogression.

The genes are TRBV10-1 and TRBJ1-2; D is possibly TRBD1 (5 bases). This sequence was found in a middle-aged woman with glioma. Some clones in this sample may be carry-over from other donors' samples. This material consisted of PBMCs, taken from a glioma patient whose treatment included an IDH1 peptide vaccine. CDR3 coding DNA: TGCGGCGGATGGGGCGGCTACACCTTC. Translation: CGGWGGYTF.